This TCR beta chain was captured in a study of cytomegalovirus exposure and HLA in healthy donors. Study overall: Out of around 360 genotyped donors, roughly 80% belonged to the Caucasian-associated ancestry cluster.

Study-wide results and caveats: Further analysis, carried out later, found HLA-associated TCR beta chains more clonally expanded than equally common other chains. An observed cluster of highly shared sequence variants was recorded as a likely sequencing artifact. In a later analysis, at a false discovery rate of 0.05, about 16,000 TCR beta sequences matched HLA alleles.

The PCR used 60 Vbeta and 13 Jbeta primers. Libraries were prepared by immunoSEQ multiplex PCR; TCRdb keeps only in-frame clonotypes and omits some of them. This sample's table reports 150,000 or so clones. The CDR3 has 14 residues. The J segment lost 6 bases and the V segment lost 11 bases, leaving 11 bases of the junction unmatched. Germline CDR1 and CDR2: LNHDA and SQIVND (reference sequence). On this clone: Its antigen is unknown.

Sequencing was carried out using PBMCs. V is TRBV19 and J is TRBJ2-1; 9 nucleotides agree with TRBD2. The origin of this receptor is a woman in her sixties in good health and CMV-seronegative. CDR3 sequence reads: CASRRGGLSNEQFF. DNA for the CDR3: TGTGCCTCCAGGCGGGGGGGACTTAGCAATGAGCAGTTCTTC.